This T cell receptor beta chain was sequenced in a study of blood T cell repertoires in COVID-19. Turning to the study itself: Sites in the United States, Italy and Spain provided acute and convalescent COVID-19 samples. Sample material is recorded as cDNA or gDNA derived from T cells, B-cell-depleted T cells, or PBMCs.

The V gene's germline CDR1 is SGHNT and CDR2 YYREEE (reference sequence). The CDR3 loop spans 13 amino acids. Trimming cost V 1 base and J 3 bases, with 7 bases left between them. Authors' data handling: How many nucleated cells were present was estimated from reference gene primer amplification. The repertoire was sequenced with immunoSEQ multiplex PCR; TCRdb's copy has only in-frame clones and lacks some. V, J and clone size are taken as reported in that table, and D and trimming were inferred from the DNA itself. In the table there are 150,000 or so clones, roughly four fifths of which are singletons.

This sequence joins TRBV5-4 and TRBJ1-2; D gene unclear. Sample: peripheral blood. This receptor was identified in a human donor with acute or convalescent COVID-19. The donor label of this sample is uncertain. CDR3 in amino acids: CASSLREHYGYTF. In DNA, the CDR3 is TGTGCCAGCAGCTTGCGGGAGCACTATGGCTACACCTTC. The entire variable domain, with the rest obtained from reference TRBV5-4 and TRBJ1-2, is as follows: ETGVTQSPTHLIKTRGQQVTLRCSSQSGHNTVSWYQQALGQGPQFIFQYYREEENGRGNFPPRFSGLQFPNYSSELNVNALELDDSALYLCASSLREHYGYTFGSGTRLTVV.